This T cell receptor beta chain stems from a study of T cells in Graves' hyperthyroidism and ophthalmopathy. The study's findings and limits: Among clonotypes expanded in thyroid above 0.001, most were also found in blood.

Authors of the study amplified TCR beta CDR3 regions from RNA transcripts. The primer set for the first-round RT-PCR of the TCR CDR3 was HTBI. MiXCR, run by TCRdb on the multiplex PCR reads, gives a single entry per CDR3 protein. The sample holds hundreds of thousands of distinct CDR3 sequences, roughly a sixth seen once. Extraction of PBMCs used roughly 9.3 ml of fresh peripheral blood. This clonotype occurred a few times. Its target is unknown. CDR1 and CDR2 from the germline V gene are MNHEY and SVGEGT. The CDR3 loop spans 14 amino acids. Trimming stripped 6 bases from V and 4 bases from J, with 15 bases between.

The chain links TRBV6-2 or TRBV6-3 to TRBJ1-1; D is undetermined. The sequence was obtained from a woman in her 50s with Graves' hyperthyroidism that later progressed to Graves' ophthalmopathy. Input material: blood. CDR3 sequence (DNA): TGTGCCAGCAGCCCCCCAGGCTGGGGCACTGAAGCTTTCTTT. Translated: CASSPPGWGTEAFF.